This TCR beta chain comes out of a study of cytomegalovirus exposure and HLA in healthy donors. Overall study results and limits: The study reported that TCR beta sequences accurately predicted HLA-A and HLA-B alleles in most subjects.

This CDR3 spans 15 amino acids. Germline loops: CDR1 LGHNA, CDR2 YSLEER. Notes on this clone: Its antigen is still unknown.

Researchers ran the PCR with 60 Vbeta and 13 Jbeta primers. Generated by immunoSEQ multiplex PCR, the TCRdb table keeps only in-frame clones and is missing some. Among some 140,000 clones listed, over 70% were seen once. The TCR comes from a young man in good health and CMV-seronegative. The rearrangement links TRBV4-3 to TRBJ2-5; 9 nucleotides align to TRBD2. The J call could be wrong; TRBJ2-7 is a better fit for the DNA end. The sequencing sample was made of PBMCs. CDR3 amino acids: CASSQESGRSYEQYF. The CDR3 DNA is TGCGCCAGCAGCCAAGAAAGCGGGAGGTCCTACGAGCAGTACTTC.